This is a list of T cell receptor beta chains from one sample in a study of blood T cell repertoires in COVID-19. This table comes from immunoSEQ multiplex PCR, and its TCRdb copy is limited to in-frame clones, with some not included. The repertoire holds about 100,000 clones, with approximately 84% as singletons. Sequenced input: peripheral blood. These receptors all stem from a human donor in a cohort sampled during active COVID-19. The CDR3 runs from the conserved cysteine through the conserved F or W. The order of the fields is J gene, V gene, D gene, CDR3 DNA, CDR3 protein. D genes are given only for firm matches.

j_gene: TRBJ1-2
v_gene: TRBV19
d_gene: -
CDR3nt: TGTGCCAGTAGTATATTGCTGGGGCAGCTAAACTATGGCTACACCTTC
CDR3aa: CASSILLGQLNYGYTF

j_gene: TRBJ2-1
v_gene: TRBV6-6
d_gene: TRBD2
CDR3nt: TGTGCCAGCTGGGGAGCGGGGAGGGAGCAGTTCTTC
CDR3aa: CASWGAGREQFF

j_gene: TRBJ2-1
v_gene: TRBV11-2
d_gene: TRBD2
CDR3nt: TGTGCCAGCAGCCTTCTTACTAGCGACCAGTTCTTC
CDR3aa: CASSLLTSDQFF

j_gene: TRBJ1-6
v_gene: TRBV19
d_gene: TRBD1
CDR3nt: TGTGCCAGTAGTGAAAGGACAGGGGCCGGAGATTCACCCCTCCACTTT
CDR3aa: CASSERTGAGDSPLHF

j_gene: TRBJ2-7
v_gene: TRBV28
d_gene: -
CDR3nt: TGTGCCAGCTGGAAACAGGGCTCCTCGGCCTACGAGCAGTACTTC
CDR3aa: CASWKQGSSAYEQYF

j_gene: TRBJ2-1
v_gene: TRBV12-5
d_gene: -
CDR3nt: TGTGCTAGTGGTTCTTCGTCCGGGGAGCAGTTCTTC
CDR3aa: CASGSSSGEQFF

j_gene: TRBJ2-1
v_gene: TRBV19
d_gene: -
CDR3nt: TGTGCCAGTAACTCCGCAGCGAGCTCCTACAATGAGCAGTTCTTC
CDR3aa: CASNSAASSYNEQFF

j_gene: TRBJ1-2
v_gene: TRBV29-1
d_gene: TRBD1
CDR3nt: TGCAGCGTTGGGGGACAGGGGCTTCTGGGGGAAGGCTACACCTTC
CDR3aa: CSVGGQGLLGEGYTF

j_gene: TRBJ2-4
v_gene: TRBV7-8
d_gene: TRBD1
CDR3nt: TGTGCCAGCAGCATCAGACAGGGGACAGCCAAAAACATTCAGTACTTC
CDR3aa: CASSIRQGTAKNIQYF

j_gene: TRBJ1-4
v_gene: TRBV6-2/TRBV6-3
d_gene: TRBD1
CDR3nt: TGTGCCAGCAGCCACGGACAGGGCACGACTAATGAAAAACTGTTTTTT
CDR3aa: CASSHGQGTTNEKLFF

j_gene: TRBJ2-5
v_gene: TRBV29-1
d_gene: TRBD1
CDR3nt: TGCAGCTCGGGAGGGACAGGGGGCGCCGAAGAGACCCAGTACTTC
CDR3aa: CSSGGTGGAEETQYF

j_gene: TRBJ1-5
v_gene: TRBV5-6
d_gene: TRBD1
CDR3nt: TGTGCCAGCAGCCCCGGGACAGGGGATCAGCCCCAGCATTTT
CDR3aa: CASSPGTGDQPQHF

j_gene: TRBJ1-1
v_gene: TRBV7-9
d_gene: -
CDR3nt: TGTGCCAGCACCGTGGACAGTCTTTGGAACACTGAAGCTTTCTTT
CDR3aa: CASTVDSLWNTEAFF

j_gene: TRBJ1-2
v_gene: TRBV7-2
d_gene: TRBD1
CDR3nt: TGTGCCAGCAGCCCCTCCTGGGACAGGGCGGGTAATGGCTACACCTTC
CDR3aa: CASSPSWDRAGNGYTF

j_gene: TRBJ2-3
v_gene: TRBV5-4
d_gene: TRBD1
CDR3nt: TGTGCCAGCAGCTTGGACAGGGGGCTCGCAGATACGCAGTATTTT
CDR3aa: CASSLDRGLADTQYF

j_gene: TRBJ2-5
v_gene: TRBV5-1
d_gene: TRBD2
CDR3nt: TGCGCCAGCAGCTTGGCCCCTAGCGGGGAGACCCAGTACTTC
CDR3aa: CASSLAPSGETQYF

j_gene: TRBJ2-1
v_gene: TRBV11-2
d_gene: TRBD1
CDR3nt: TGTGCCAGCAGCGGGAGACAGGGCCCCTACAATGAGCAGTTCTTC
CDR3aa: CASSGRQGPYNEQFF

j_gene: TRBJ2-4
v_gene: TRBV4-3
d_gene: TRBD1
CDR3nt: TGCGCCAGCAGCCAGGTAGAAGGCAGGGGGCGAAACATTCAGTACTTC
CDR3aa: CASSQVEGRGRNIQYF

j_gene: TRBJ2-1
v_gene: TRBV7-9
d_gene: TRBD1
CDR3nt: TGTGCCAGCAGCTCACAGGGGTTGGGAAACAATGAGCAGTTCTTC
CDR3aa: CASSSQGLGNNEQFF

j_gene: TRBJ2-7
v_gene: TRBV6-5
d_gene: TRBD1
CDR3nt: TGTGCCAGCAGGGTGAGACAGGGGGCTTTCTACGAGCAGTACTTC
CDR3aa: CASRVRQGAFYEQYF

j_gene: TRBJ1-2
v_gene: TRBV4-1
d_gene: TRBD1
CDR3nt: TGCGCCAGCAGGGACAGGGAAAACTATGGCTACACCTTC
CDR3aa: CASRDRENYGYTF

j_gene: TRBJ2-3
v_gene: TRBV5-1
d_gene: -
CDR3nt: TGCGCCAGCACCTCGGGACAAAAACCGAGCACAGATACGCAGTATTTT
CDR3aa: CASTSGQKPSTDTQYF

j_gene: TRBJ1-6
v_gene: TRBV7-2
d_gene: TRBD1
CDR3nt: TGTGCCAGCAGCCCCCAACCGACAGGGTTCCTCCACTTT
CDR3aa: CASSPQPTGFLHF

j_gene: TRBJ2-3
v_gene: TRBV30
d_gene: TRBD2
CDR3nt: TGTGCCTGGAGTGACTGGGGACTAGCCGCAGATACGCAGTATTTT
CDR3aa: CAWSDWGLAADTQYF

j_gene: TRBJ1-3
v_gene: TRBV28
d_gene: -
CDR3nt: TGTGCCAGCAGTCATGGAGGCAGTTCTGGAAACACCATATATTTT
CDR3aa: CASSHGGSSGNTIYF